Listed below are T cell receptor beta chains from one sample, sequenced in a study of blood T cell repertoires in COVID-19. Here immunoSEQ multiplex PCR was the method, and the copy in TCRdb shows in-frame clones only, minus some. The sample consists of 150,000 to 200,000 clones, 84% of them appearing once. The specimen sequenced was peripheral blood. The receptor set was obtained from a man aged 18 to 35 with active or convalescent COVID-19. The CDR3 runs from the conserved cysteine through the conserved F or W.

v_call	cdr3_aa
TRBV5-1	CASSLLGNSPLHF
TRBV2	CASRDRGGSNTEAFF
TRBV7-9	CASSLATGTSAPQYF
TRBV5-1	CASSQGQNYEQYF
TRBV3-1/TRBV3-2	CASSQTGYRLFF
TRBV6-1	CASSEGGGDGQPQHF
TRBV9	CASSVGSTRNEQYF
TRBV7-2	CASSRMGRRETQYF
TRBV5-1	CASSLVASGGNEQFF
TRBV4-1	CASSQVQGAELDTQYF
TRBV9	CASSAGQSYGYTF
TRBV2	CASSEGSGNTIYF
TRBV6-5	CASTGTYDSYEQYF
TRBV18	CASSPGQEKLFF
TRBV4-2	CASSQDIPTTGGNYGYTF
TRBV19	CASRPSGSSYNEQFF
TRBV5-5	CASSSGQTSYGYTF
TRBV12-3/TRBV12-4	CASSFDQGATAFF
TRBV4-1	CASSQTGNTGGRTEAFF
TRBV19	CASSLRQTSGGNEQFF
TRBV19	CASSTRGQVMHGYTF